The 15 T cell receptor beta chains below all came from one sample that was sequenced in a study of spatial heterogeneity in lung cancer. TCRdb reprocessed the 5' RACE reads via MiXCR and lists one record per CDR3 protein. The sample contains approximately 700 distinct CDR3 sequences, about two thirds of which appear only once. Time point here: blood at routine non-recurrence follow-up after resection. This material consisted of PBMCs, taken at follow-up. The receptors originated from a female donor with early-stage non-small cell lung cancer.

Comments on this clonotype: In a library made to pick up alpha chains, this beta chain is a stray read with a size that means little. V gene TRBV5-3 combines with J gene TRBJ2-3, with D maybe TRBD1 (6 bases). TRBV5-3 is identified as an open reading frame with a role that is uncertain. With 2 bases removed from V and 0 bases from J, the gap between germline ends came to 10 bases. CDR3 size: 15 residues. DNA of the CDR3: TGTGCCAGAAGCTTCGACAGGAAGAGCACAGATACGCAGTATTTT. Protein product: CARSFDRKSTDTQYF.

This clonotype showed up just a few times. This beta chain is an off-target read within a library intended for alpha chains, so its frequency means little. The DNA for the CDR3 is TGTGCCAGCAAGGCAGGGAACCAAGAGACCCAGTACTTC. Protein product: CASKAGNQETQYF. The chain joins TRBV12-3 or TRBV12-4 to TRBJ2-5, with a weak D call TRBD1 (5 bases). The CDR3 extends over 13 amino acids. V lost 7 bases to trimming and J lost 0 bases, with 9 bases between them.

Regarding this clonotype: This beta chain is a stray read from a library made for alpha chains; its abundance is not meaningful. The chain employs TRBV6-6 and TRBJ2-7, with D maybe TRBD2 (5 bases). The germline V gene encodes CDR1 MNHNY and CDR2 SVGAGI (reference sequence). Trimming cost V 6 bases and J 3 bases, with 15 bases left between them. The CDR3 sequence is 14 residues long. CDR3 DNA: TGTGCCAGCAGCCCGGCGGCGGGTTTCTACGAGCAGTACTTC. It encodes CASSPAAGFYEQYF.

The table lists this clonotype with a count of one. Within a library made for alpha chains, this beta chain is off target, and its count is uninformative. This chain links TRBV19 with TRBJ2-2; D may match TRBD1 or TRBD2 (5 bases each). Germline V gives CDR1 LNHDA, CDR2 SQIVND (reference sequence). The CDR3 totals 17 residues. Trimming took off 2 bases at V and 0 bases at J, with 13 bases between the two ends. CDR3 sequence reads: CASSIRGGSTNTGELFF. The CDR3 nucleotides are TGTGCCAGTAGTATAAGGGGCGGGTCCACGAACACCGGGGAGCTGTTTTTT.

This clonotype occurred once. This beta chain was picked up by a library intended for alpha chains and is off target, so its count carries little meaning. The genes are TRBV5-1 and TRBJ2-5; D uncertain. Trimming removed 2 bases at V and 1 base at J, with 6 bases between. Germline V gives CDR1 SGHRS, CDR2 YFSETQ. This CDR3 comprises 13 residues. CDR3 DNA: TGCGCCAGCAGCTTTCGCAGCCAAGAGACCCAGTACTTC. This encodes CASSFRSQETQYF.

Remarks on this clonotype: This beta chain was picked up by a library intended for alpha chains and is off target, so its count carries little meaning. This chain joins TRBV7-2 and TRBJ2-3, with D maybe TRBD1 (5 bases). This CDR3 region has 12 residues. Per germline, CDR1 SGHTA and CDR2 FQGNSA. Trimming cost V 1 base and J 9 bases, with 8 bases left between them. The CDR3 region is CASSLDQGTQYF. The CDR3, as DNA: TGTGCCAGCAGCTTAGATCAGGGAACGCAGTATTTT.

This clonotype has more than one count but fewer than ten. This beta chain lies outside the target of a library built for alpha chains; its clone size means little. The CDR3 loop reads CASSGGILAGGADTQYF. CDR3 bases: TGTGCCAGCAGCGGGGGAATACTAGCGGGAGGAGCAGATACGCAGTATTTT. The rearrangement joins TRBV9 to TRBJ2-3; 12 positions match TRBD2. CDR1 and CDR2 from the germline V gene are SGDLS and YYNGEE. The CDR3 is 17 amino acids. J gave up 4 bases and V 3 bases, and 9 bases lay outside the gene matches.

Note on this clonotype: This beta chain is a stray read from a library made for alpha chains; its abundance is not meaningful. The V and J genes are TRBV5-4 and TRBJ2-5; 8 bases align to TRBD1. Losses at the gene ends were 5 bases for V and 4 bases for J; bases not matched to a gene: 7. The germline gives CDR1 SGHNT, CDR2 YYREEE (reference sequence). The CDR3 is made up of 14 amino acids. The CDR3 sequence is CASRSTGARETQYF. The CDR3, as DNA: TGTGCCAGCAGGTCGACAGGGGCGAGAGAGACCCAGTACTTC.

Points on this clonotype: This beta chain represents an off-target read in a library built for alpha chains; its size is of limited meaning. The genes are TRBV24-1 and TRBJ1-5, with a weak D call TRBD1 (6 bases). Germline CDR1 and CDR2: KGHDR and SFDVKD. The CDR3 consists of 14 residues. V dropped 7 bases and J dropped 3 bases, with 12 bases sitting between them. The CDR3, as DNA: TGTGCCACCAGCCCGGGACAAAACAATCAGCCCCAGCATTTT. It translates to CATSPGQNNQPQHF.

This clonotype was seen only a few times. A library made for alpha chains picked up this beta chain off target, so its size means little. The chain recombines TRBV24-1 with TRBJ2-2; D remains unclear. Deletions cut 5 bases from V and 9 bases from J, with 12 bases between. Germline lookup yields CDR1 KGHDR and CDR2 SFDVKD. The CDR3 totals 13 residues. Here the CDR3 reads CATSAPPVRELFF. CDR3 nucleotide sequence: TGTGCCACCAGTGCCCCTCCCGTTAGGGAGCTGTTTTTT.

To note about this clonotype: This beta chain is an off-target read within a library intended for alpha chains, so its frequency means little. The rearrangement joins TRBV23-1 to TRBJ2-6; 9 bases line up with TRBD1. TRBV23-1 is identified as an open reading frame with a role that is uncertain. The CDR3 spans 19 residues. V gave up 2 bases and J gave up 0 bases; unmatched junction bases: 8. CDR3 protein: CASSQPPGQGPSGANVLTF. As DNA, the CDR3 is TGCGCCAGCAGTCAACCCCCTGGACAGGGGCCCTCTGGGGCCAACGTCCTGACTTTC.

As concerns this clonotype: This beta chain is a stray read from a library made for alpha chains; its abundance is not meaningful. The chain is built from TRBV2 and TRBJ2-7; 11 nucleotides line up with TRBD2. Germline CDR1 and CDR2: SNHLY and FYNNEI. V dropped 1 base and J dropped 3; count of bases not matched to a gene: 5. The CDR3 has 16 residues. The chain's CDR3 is CASSEVPLAGGYEQYF. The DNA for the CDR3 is TGTGCCAGCAGTGAAGTTCCCCTAGCGGGAGGCTACGAGCAGTACTTC.

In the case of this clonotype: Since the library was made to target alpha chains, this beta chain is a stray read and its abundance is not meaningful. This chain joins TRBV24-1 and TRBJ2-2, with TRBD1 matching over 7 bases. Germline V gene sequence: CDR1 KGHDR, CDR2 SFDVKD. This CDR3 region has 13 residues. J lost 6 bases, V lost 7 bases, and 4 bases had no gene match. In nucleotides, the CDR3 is TGTGCCACCAGGGACAGGATAGCCGGGGAGCTGTTTTTT. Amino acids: CATRDRIAGELFF.

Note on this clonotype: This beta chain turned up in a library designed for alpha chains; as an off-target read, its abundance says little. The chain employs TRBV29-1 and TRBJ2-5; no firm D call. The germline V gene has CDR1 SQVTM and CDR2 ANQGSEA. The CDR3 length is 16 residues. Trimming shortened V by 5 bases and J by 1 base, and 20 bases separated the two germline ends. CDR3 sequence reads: CSVKRTGAVLQETQYF. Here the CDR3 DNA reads TGCAGCGTTAAGAGAACTGGTGCAGTACTCCAAGAGACCCAGTACTTC.

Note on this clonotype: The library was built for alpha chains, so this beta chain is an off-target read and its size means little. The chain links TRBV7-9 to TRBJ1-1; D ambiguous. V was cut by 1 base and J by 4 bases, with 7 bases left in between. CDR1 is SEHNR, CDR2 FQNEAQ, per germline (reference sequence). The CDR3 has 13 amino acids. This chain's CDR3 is CASSLGEVTEAFF. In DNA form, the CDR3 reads TGTGCCAGCAGCTTAGGAGAGGTCACTGAAGCTTTCTTT.